A selection of T cell receptor beta chains follows, all from one sample in a study of somatic mutations in cytotoxic T cells in rheumatoid arthritis. Method: immunoSEQ multiplex PCR; TCRdb's copy keeps in-frame clones and lacks some. This table has more than 7,000 clones, roughly 79% appearing once. Sequenced sample: CD8+ T cells sorted from blood. Source of these receptors: an adult with rheumatoid arthritis. Each CDR3 is given with its conserved first and last residue. Only some rows state a clone size, as once, few, many or a class for expanded clones.

cdr3_aa j_call clone_size v_call
CASSLEAVGTEAFF TRBJ1-1 - TRBV5-4
CASAPRPVYYEQYF TRBJ2-7 - TRBV27
CASHPLAGGLGGELFF TRBJ2-2 - TRBV19
CASSFTRSGGALGEQFF TRBJ2-1 - TRBV11-2
CAWSVGGAYNEQFF TRBJ2-1 - TRBV30
CASSPTGRSDYTF TRBJ1-2 - TRBV27
CASSEAQARNTEAFF TRBJ1-1 - TRBV9
CASSYQTSGGDEQYF TRBJ2-7 - TRBV28
CASSIDPVSGNTEAFF TRBJ1-1 - TRBV19
CASRIGGEYEQFF TRBJ2-1 - TRBV28
CASSQIGGSSYNEQFF TRBJ2-1 - TRBV7-2
CASSSADNYGYTF TRBJ1-2 few TRBV28
CASHPDGANTGELFF TRBJ2-2 - TRBV6-1
CASSVGVVALNRANYGYTF TRBJ1-2 - TRBV9
CASSHPQGWVQYF TRBJ2-7 once TRBV7-8
CATSRPDRNTGELFF TRBJ2-2 - TRBV15
CASSFRATQETQYF TRBJ2-5 - TRBV5-1
CASSVATGMNSPLHF TRBJ1-6 medium-sized TRBV9
CASSADTGELFF TRBJ2-2 - TRBV19
CASSQGDYAGANVLTF TRBJ2-6 - TRBV4-2
CASSFRDGVQETQYF TRBJ2-5 medium-sized TRBV5-5
CASSQGYRGQTEAFF TRBJ1-1 - TRBV4-1
CASSLYTDTQYF TRBJ2-3 - TRBV28
CASSWAGQGAYEQYF TRBJ2-7 few TRBV27
CASSTQGRHNEQFF TRBJ2-1 - TRBV19
CAISESYRLTGDSSTDTQYF TRBJ2-3 - TRBV10-3
CASIPGQNTDTQYF TRBJ2-3 - TRBV10-3
CASSLEGGSTSSYNEQFF TRBJ2-1 - TRBV7-6
CASSLRGVNTEAFF TRBJ1-1 - TRBV6-6
CASSPSEVSGANVLTF TRBJ2-6 - TRBV4-3
CASSTGLAGGDYNEQFF TRBJ2-1 - TRBV5-1
CASSLSPAYGYTF TRBJ1-2 once TRBV27
CASRGQTYEQYF TRBJ2-7 - TRBV7-6
CAKGTGYTF TRBJ1-2 few TRBV9
CASSEGSGTEAFF TRBJ1-1 - TRBV10-2
CASSQVERPKEETQYF TRBJ2-5 - TRBV4-1
CASSISGSPNNEQFF TRBJ2-1 few TRBV19
CASSYSFGTSYEQYF TRBJ2-7 - TRBV6-5
CATSGVNTEAFF TRBJ1-1 - TRBV5-1
CASSQGLAFTDTQYF TRBJ2-3 - TRBV14
CASSFQGGLYGYTF TRBJ1-2 - TRBV5-1
CASSLELYGYTF TRBJ1-2 - TRBV28
CASSLGQHNEQFF TRBJ2-1 - TRBV7-8
CASKLGRSDLDTQYF TRBJ2-3 - TRBV28
CASRTRLASSYEQYF TRBJ2-7 - TRBV6-1
CASTFTENTGELFF TRBJ2-2 - TRBV10-2
CASSFLQGTDTQYF TRBJ2-3 - TRBV28
CASSLLGQEQHF TRBJ1-5 - TRBV27
CASSYTQGLEGTLHF TRBJ1-6 - TRBV28
CASSPRTGGSEQYF TRBJ2-7 - TRBV27
CASSFRGQGAVEFNQPQHF TRBJ1-5 - TRBV27
CASSIDSTGFLQPQHF TRBJ1-5 - TRBV19
CASSVSGNEQFF TRBJ2-1 - TRBV9
CASRSFEGTEAFF TRBJ1-1 - TRBV27
CASSVEVGEQFF TRBJ2-1 - TRBV9